This T cell receptor (beta chain) was sequenced during a study of cytomegalovirus exposure and HLA in healthy donors. In the study overall: Around 80 million unique TCR sequences came from HLA-typed donors in an early release. Study results and limitations: The classifier reportedly diagnosed cytomegalovirus status with high specificity and sensitivity.

A remark on this clone: Its target is not known.

The CDR3 totals 16 residues. Germline V gene sequence: CDR1 MGHRA, CDR2 YSYEKL. J gave up 8 bases and V 5 bases, and 13 bases lay outside the gene matches. A multiplex PCR was run with 60 Vbeta primers and 13 Jbeta primers. Produced via immunoSEQ multiplex PCR; TCRdb's table is partial and in-frame only. With just over 150,000 clones in the sample, the ten largest clones hold around 1.9%. This receptor was taken from a man aged 25-45 years in good health and CMV-seronegative. The chain recombines TRBV4-1 with TRBJ2-1; 9 nucleotides line up with TRBD1. The sequenced sample was PBMCs. The CDR3 loop reads CASSDITGGTGYEQFF. The CDR3 DNA is TGCGCCAGCAGCGACATTACAGGGGGCACCGGTTATGAGCAGTTCTTC.